One and the same sample provided the 26 T cell receptor beta chains below, sequenced in a study of blood T cell repertoires in COVID-19. Produced via immunoSEQ multiplex PCR; TCRdb's table is partial and in-frame only. There are about 220,000 clones in the sample; 70% to 85% occur only once, and about 15% lies in the top ten. Source material: PBMCs or T cells enriched from blood (not recorded which). The receptors were sampled from a man aged 35-49 years who had recovered from COVID-19.

This clone was counted a single time. The chain employs TRBV28 and TRBJ1-6, with TRBD1 matching over 9 bases. This CDR3 has 14 amino acids. Per the germline V gene, CDR1 is MDHEN and CDR2 is SYDVKM. The junction had 5 bases not matched to a gene; V was cut back by 7 bases and J by 7 bases. The CDR3 DNA follows: TGTGCCAGCACCTCGACAGGGGGGAATTCACCCCTCCACTTT. Protein: CASTSTGGNSPLHF.

CDR3 in DNA: TGTGCCAGCAGCCAAGTGTGGCACCTGAACACTGAAGCTTTCTTT. Residues: CASSQVWHLNTEAFF. The rearrangement joins TRBV3-1 (or the pseudogene TRBV3-2) to TRBJ1-1; D gene uncertain. The CDR3 contains 15 residues. Germline lookup yields CDR1 LGHDT and CDR2 YNNKEL (reference sequence). The V gene lost 1 base and the J gene lost 0 bases, with 9 bases spanning the gap.

V is TRBV28 and J is TRBJ1-2; D perhaps matches TRBD1 (6 bases). The CDR3 runs to 13 residues. The V gene lost 5 bases and the J gene lost 5 bases, with 12 bases spanning the gap. The germline gives CDR1 MDHEN, CDR2 SYDVKM. This CDR3 is CASSPQGAYGYTF. In DNA, the CDR3 is TGTGCCAGCAGTCCACAGGGAGCTTATGGCTACACCTTC.

The chain carries TRBV12-5 and TRBJ2-5, with 8 bases aligning to TRBD1. Unmatched junction bases numbered 1, after V lost 2 bases and J lost 2 bases. Germline-derived CDR1 and CDR2 are LGHNT and FRNRAP. The CDR3 contains 14 residues. The chain's CDR3 is CASGLTGGQETQYF. CDR3 in DNA: TGTGCTAGTGGTTTGACAGGGGGGCAAGAGACCCAGTACTTC.

This clone appeared once. The rearrangement uses TRBV5-1 and TRBJ2-7; TRBD1 aligns across 8 bases. In germline, CDR1 is SGHRS, CDR2 YFSETQ. V lost 4 bases to trimming and J lost 3 bases; unmatched junction nucleotides: 9. The CDR3 is 15 residues long. The CDR3 reads CASSTGQGTNYEQYF. The CDR3 DNA reads as TGCGCCAGCAGCACCGGACAGGGTACCAACTACGAGCAGTACTTC.

CDR3 amino acids: CASSGTGTGQRETQYF. CDR3 DNA: TGTGCCAGCAGCGGGACCGGGACAGGGCAAAGGGAGACCCAGTACTTC. The J gene is TRBJ2-5, the V gene TRBV7-7; 9 positions agree with TRBD1. Looked up from germline, CDR1 is SSHAT and CDR2 is FNYEAQ (reference sequence). The trim removed 5 bases at V and 5 bases at J, leaving 12 bases unmatched. The CDR3 loop spans 16 amino acids.

This clone was observed a handful of times. This chain joins TRBV5-1 and TRBJ2-3, with 12 bases lining up with TRBD2. The CDR3 runs to 15 residues. Germline-derived CDR1 and CDR2 are SGHRS and YFSETQ. V was pared by 4 bases and J by 4 bases, with 4 bases of the junction left unmatched. The CDR3: CASSRTSGEADTQYF. The CDR3 DNA is TGCGCCAGCAGCCGGACTAGCGGGGAGGCAGATACGCAGTATTTT.

The CDR3 reads CASSPLWAEQFF. CDR3 coding DNA: TGTGCCAGCAGTCCCCTGTGGGCTGAGCAGTTCTTC. The J gene is TRBJ2-1, the V gene TRBV12-3 or TRBV12-4; D gene ambiguous. Trimming removed 5 bases from V and 9 bases from J, with 11 bases in between. The CDR3 covers 12 residues.

V and J are TRBV4-2 and TRBJ2-1, with D possibly being TRBD1 (5 bases). V was clipped by 4 bases and J by 4 bases, with 8 bases between them. CDR1 is LGHNA, CDR2 YNFKEQ, per germline. This CDR3 contains 13 residues. This chain's CDR3 is CASSPTGYNEQFF. For the CDR3, the DNA is TGTGCCAGCAGCCCTACAGGTTACAATGAGCAGTTCTTC.

This rearrangement joins TRBV7-2 to TRBJ1-5; D gene unclear. The ends were cut back, 7 bases at V and 3 bases at J, with 10 bases in the middle. This CDR3 comprises 13 residues. CDR1 and CDR2 from the germline V gene are SGHTA and FQGNSA. Here the CDR3 DNA reads TGTGCCAGCACCCGGAGCCCCAATCAGCCCCAGCATTTT. This gives the protein CASTRSPNQPQHF.

The rearrangement joins TRBV9 to TRBJ1-1, with D possibly TRBD1 on 6 matching bases. The germline V and J ends were trimmed by 2 bases and 0 bases, with 14 bases remaining between them. CDR3 size: 16 residues. The germline gives CDR1 SGDLS, CDR2 YYNGEE. CDR3 in DNA: TGTGCCAGCAGCGTCGCCCCGGGACACATGAACACTGAAGCTTTCTTT. Its protein product is CASSVAPGHMNTEAFF. Full variable domain (missing parts from reference TRBV9 and TRBJ1-1): DSGVTQTPKHLITATGQRVTLRCSPRSGDLSVYWYQQSLDQGLQFLIQYYNGEERAKGNILERFSAQQFPDLHSELNLSSLELGDSALYFCASSVAPGHMNTEAFFGQGTRLTVV.

V usage is TRBV21-1 and J usage is TRBJ1-2. TRBV21-1 is designated a pseudogene. CDR3 length: 19 amino acids. The CDR3 region has the DNA TGTGCCAGCAGCAAAAACGAGGCAATAGTCGTAAGTCGGCCCTATGGCTACACCTTC. Its translation is CASSKNEAIVVSRPYGYTF.

The chain links TRBV19 to TRBJ2-7, with 7 bases lining up with TRBD1. Germline assignment: CDR1 LNHDA and CDR2 SQIVND (reference sequence). The CDR3 extends over 14 amino acids. Trimming removed 4 bases from V and 7 bases from J; junction bases left unmatched: 10. CDR3 in amino acids: CASSTIGTVKEQYF. Here the CDR3 DNA reads TGTGCCAGTAGTACTATCGGGACAGTGAAAGAGCAGTACTTC.

This clone was observed at least ten times. The rearrangement joins TRBV5-1 to TRBJ1-1; TRBD1 aligns across 9 bases. CDR1 and CDR2 from the germline V gene are SGHRS and YFSETQ. This CDR3 spans 14 amino acids. Unmatched junction bases numbered 8, after V lost 4 bases and J lost 7 bases. In nucleotides, the CDR3 is TGCGCCAGCAGCGCCTCCGGGACAGGGCTTGAAGCTTTCTTT. The encoded protein is CASSASGTGLEAFF.

The V gene is TRBV18, the J gene TRBJ2-2; perhaps TRBD1 as D (5 bases). This CDR3 has 15 amino acids. The V and J ends lost 2 bases and 2 bases respectively, with 9 bases between them. Germline CDR1 KGHSH, CDR2 LQKENI. In nucleotides, the CDR3 is TGTGCCAGCTCACCATTTCAGGGAAACACCGGGGAGCTGTTTTTT. Its translation is CASSPFQGNTGELFF.

The genes are TRBV6-5 and TRBJ2-7; TRBD2 is a possible D gene (7 bases). Germline CDR1 reads MNHEY; CDR2 reads SVGAGI. The CDR3 spans 16 residues. V was trimmed by 4 bases and J by 5 bases, leaving 21 bases between them. CDR3 sequence: CASSWGGNSGGNEQYF. The CDR3 coding sequence is TGTGCCAGCAGTTGGGGGGGCAATTCAGGAGGAAACGAGCAGTACTTC.

This chain connects TRBV29-1 to TRBJ2-5; perhaps TRBD2 as D (6 bases). V was trimmed by 2 bases and J by 4 bases, leaving 14 bases between them. Germline V lookup: CDR1 SQVTM, CDR2 ANQGSEA. The CDR3 totals 14 residues. The CDR3 sequence: CSVETGSHGETQYF. As DNA, the CDR3 is TGCAGCGTTGAAACCGGGAGTCATGGAGAGACCCAGTACTTC.

The CDR3 nucleotides are TGTGCCAGCAGCTCCAGCGGAAACACCGGGGAGCTGTTTTTT. Translated: CASSSSGNTGELFF. The rearrangement uses TRBV7-7 and TRBJ2-2, with D possibly matching TRBD2 (5 bases). With 4 bases removed from V and 2 bases from J, the gap between germline ends came to 8 bases. This CDR3 is built from 14 residues. Per germline, CDR1 SSHAT and CDR2 FNYEAQ (reference sequence).

This chain uses TRBV11-2 with TRBJ1-2; TRBD1 might be the D (5 bases). Trimming removed 0 bases from V and 8 bases from J, with 16 bases in between. Germline V gives CDR1 SGHAT, CDR2 FQNNGV. The CDR3 spans 15 residues. The DNA for the CDR3 is TGTGCCAGCAGCTTAGATCGTGGGGGGTCGGGAGGCTACACCTTC. Its translation: CASSLDRGGSGGYTF.

This rearrangement joins TRBV2 to TRBJ2-3; tentatively, D is TRBD2 (6 bases). The CDR3 loop spans 13 amino acids. Trimming left V 4 bases short and J 4 bases short, with 9 bases between. The germline gives CDR1 SNHLY, CDR2 FYNNEI. The CDR3 loop is CASSVSGADTQYF. DNA of the CDR3: TGTGCCAGCAGTGTGTCGGGAGCAGATACGCAGTATTTT.

The chain recombines TRBV6-5 with TRBJ2-1, with D maybe TRBD2 (7 bases). The V end lost 6 bases, the J end lost 5 bases, and 11 bases lay between the germline ends. The germline V gene encodes CDR1 MNHEY and CDR2 SVGAGI. The CDR3 is 13 residues long. CDR3: CASRAGANNEQFF. Here the CDR3 DNA reads TGTGCCAGCAGGGCGGGGGCCAACAATGAGCAGTTCTTC.

The rearrangement uses TRBV7-2 and TRBJ2-1; possible D gene TRBD2, 5 bases. Trimming cost V 3 bases and J 0 bases, with 6 bases left between them. Germline CDR1 and CDR2: SGHTA and FQGNSA. The CDR3 runs 14 residues. The CDR3 DNA sequence: TGTGCCAGCAGCTTTCGGGGCTCCTACAATGAGCAGTTCTTC. Protein sequence: CASSFRGSYNEQFF.

The chain uses TRBV9 and TRBJ2-1, with TRBD2 matching over 12 bases. V gave up 3 bases and J gave up 5 bases; unmatched junction bases: 9. Germline CDR1 is SGDLS and CDR2 is YYNGEE. The CDR3 has 17 amino acids. CDR3 DNA sequence: TGTGCCAGCAGCGCCACCTTGACTAGCGGGAGTAACAATGAGCAGTTCTTC. This codes for CASSATLTSGSNNEQFF. The full variable domain, in which reference TRBV9 and TRBJ2-1 provide the parts outside the CDR3, is DSGVTQTPKHLITATGQRVTLRCSPRSGDLSVYWYQQSLDQGLQFLIQYYNGEERAKGNILERFSAQQFPDLHSELNLSSLELGDSALYFCASSATLTSGSNNEQFFGPGTRLTVL.

This clone was observed once. The identical CDR3 is also encoded by other nucleotide sequences in the sample. The V call is TRBV7-9, the J call TRBJ2-1; 8 bases map to TRBD2. Per germline, CDR1 SEHNR and CDR2 FQNEAQ (reference sequence). This CDR3 is built from 16 residues. V dropped 0 bases and J dropped 2; count of bases not matched to a gene: 3. CDR3 loop: CASSLALAGTYNEQFF. The CDR3 DNA is TGTGCCAGCAGCTTAGCGTTAGCGGGAACCTACAATGAGCAGTTCTTC.

This chain joins TRBV27 and TRBJ1-2, with 9 positions matching TRBD1. This CDR3 spans 15 amino acids. Germline values: CDR1 MNHEY, CDR2 SMNVEV (reference sequence). V was pared by 5 bases and J by 5 bases, with 9 bases of the junction left unmatched. CDR3 sequence: CASSPIRGQGYGYTF. DNA for the CDR3: TGTGCCAGCAGTCCCATAAGGGGACAGGGTTATGGCTACACCTTC.

The genes are TRBV7-3 and TRBJ1-1; no reliable D call. The V gene lost 6 bases and the J gene lost 4 bases, with 12 bases spanning the gap. The germline V gene has CDR1 SGHTA and CDR2 FQGTGA. This CDR3 contains 13 residues. CDR3 protein: CASSRQESTEAFF. The CDR3 DNA is TGTGCCAGCAGTCGACAAGAATCCACTGAAGCTTTCTTT. Complete variable domain (other parts from reference TRBV7-3 and TRBJ1-1): GAGVSQTPSNKVTEKGKYVELRCDPISGHTALYWYRQSLGQGPEFLIYFQGTGAADDSGLPNDRFFAVRPEGSVSTLKIQRTERGDSAVYLCASSRQESTEAFFGQGTRLTVV.